The rows below give T cell receptor beta chains drawn from one sample of a study of technical replicates of blood from several donors. Clones were sequenced by immunoSEQ multiplex PCR, and TCRdb holds only the in-frame ones, with some missing. The sample lists 75,000 to 95,000 clones, 95% occurring once. The sequenced material came from T cells isolated from PBMCs. The receptors were gathered from a human donor in good health. Both conserved end residues are part of each CDR3. Each record gives: CDR3 length, D gene, clone size, V gene, J gene, CDR3 DNA, CDR3 protein. A D gene is named only where the DNA matches it firmly. Part of the rows lack a size; the others show once, few, many or a class for expanded clones.

len: 16
d_gene: TRBD1
abundance: .
v_gene: TRBV7-9
j_gene: TRBJ1-1
CDR3nt: TGTGCCAGCAGCTTACCAGGGGGCGTTTGGGGCACTGAAGCTTTCTTT
CDR3aa: CASSLPGGVWGTEAFF

len: 16
d_gene: .
abundance: .
v_gene: TRBV11-2
j_gene: TRBJ2-7
CDR3nt: TGTGCCAGCAGACCAGGGTCGGGAGCCAAGGTTAGGGAGCAGTACTTC
CDR3aa: CASRPGSGAKVREQYF

len: 14
d_gene: .
abundance: .
v_gene: TRBV5-1
j_gene: TRBJ2-3
CDR3nt: TGCGCCAGCAGCTTGGCGGAGGTTACAGATACGCAGTATTTT
CDR3aa: CASSLAEVTDTQYF

len: 15
d_gene: TRBD2
abundance: .
v_gene: TRBV5-1
j_gene: TRBJ2-7
CDR3nt: TGCGCCAGCAGCTTTTCGACTAGCGGGGGCTACGAGCAGTACTTC
CDR3aa: CASSFSTSGGYEQYF

len: 15
d_gene: .
abundance: .
v_gene: TRBV6-5
j_gene: TRBJ1-2
CDR3nt: TGTGCCAGCAGTTACTCAGGGCCCGGAGGTGGTGGCTACACCTTC
CDR3aa: CASSYSGPGGGGYTF

len: 14
d_gene: .
abundance: .
v_gene: TRBV11-2
j_gene: TRBJ2-1
CDR3nt: TGTGCCAGCAGCTCCCCCCGGGGATACAATGAGCAGTTCTTC
CDR3aa: CASSSPRGYNEQFF

len: 16
d_gene: TRBD1
abundance: once
v_gene: TRBV28
j_gene: TRBJ2-1
CDR3nt: TGTGCCAGCAGTGGACCGGGACAGGGAGTTTCTAATGAGCAGTTCTTC
CDR3aa: CASSGPGQGVSNEQFF

len: 18
d_gene: TRBD1
abundance: .
v_gene: TRBV27
j_gene: TRBJ2-7
CDR3nt: TGTGCCAGCAGCTTCCAGCTACCGGGGACAGGGGGGTCCTACGAGCAGTACTTC
CDR3aa: CASSFQLPGTGGSYEQYF

len: 15
d_gene: .
abundance: .
v_gene: TRBV9
j_gene: TRBJ2-7
CDR3nt: TGTGCCAGCAGCCAGTTCGGGTTAACGGCCTACGAGCAGTACTTC
CDR3aa: CASSQFGLTAYEQYF

len: 16
d_gene: TRBD2
abundance: .
v_gene: TRBV5-6
j_gene: TRBJ2-3
CDR3nt: TGTGCCAGCAGCCGGGGGACTAGCGGGAGTGCAGATACGCAGTATTTT
CDR3aa: CASSRGTSGSADTQYF

len: 17
d_gene: TRBD2
abundance: .
v_gene: TRBV4-1
j_gene: TRBJ2-2
CDR3nt: TGCGCCAGCAGCCAAGGGGCGGCTAGCGGGAGAACCGGGGAGCTGTTTTTT
CDR3aa: CASSQGAASGRTGELFF

len: 13
d_gene: .
abundance: .
v_gene: TRBV5-1
j_gene: TRBJ1-1
CDR3nt: TGCGCCAGCAGCATCGCCGACGGGACTGAAGCTTTCTTT
CDR3aa: CASSIADGTEAFF

len: 15
d_gene: .
abundance: .
v_gene: TRBV6-6
j_gene: TRBJ2-6
CDR3nt: TGTGCCAGCAGTTACGACAGTTCTGGGGCCAACGTCCTGACTTTC
CDR3aa: CASSYDSSGANVLTF

len: 14
d_gene: .
abundance: .
v_gene: TRBV25-1
j_gene: TRBJ1-1
CDR3nt: TGTGCCAGCAGTGCTTATCTAGGCCGGACTGAAGCTTTCTTT
CDR3aa: CASSAYLGRTEAFF

len: 12
d_gene: .
abundance: .
v_gene: TRBV29-1
j_gene: TRBJ1-1
CDR3nt: TGCAGCGTTGACGTAATGAACACTGAAGCTTTCTTT
CDR3aa: CSVDVMNTEAFF

len: 17
d_gene: TRBD2
abundance: .
v_gene: TRBV6-1
j_gene: TRBJ2-1
CDR3nt: TGTGCCAGCAGTGAAAGGAGGTCTAGCGGGAGGCGCAATGAGCAGTTCTTC
CDR3aa: CASSERRSSGRRNEQFF

len: 11
d_gene: .
abundance: .
v_gene: TRBV19
j_gene: TRBJ2-5
CDR3nt: TGTGCCATCAGCCGCGGGGAGACCCAGTACTTC
CDR3aa: CAISRGETQYF

len: 17
d_gene: TRBD2
abundance: .
v_gene: TRBV4-1
j_gene: TRBJ2-3
CDR3nt: TGCGCCAGCAGCCAAGAAGGCGGGGGGACACGCACAGATACGCAGTATTTT
CDR3aa: CASSQEGGGTRTDTQYF

len: 14
d_gene: TRBD1
abundance: .
v_gene: TRBV19
j_gene: TRBJ1-4
CDR3nt: TGTGCCAGTAGTACGGGACAGGGATGGGAAAAACTGTTTTTT
CDR3aa: CASSTGQGWEKLFF

len: 12
d_gene: TRBD1
abundance: .
v_gene: TRBV19
j_gene: TRBJ1-1
CDR3nt: TGTGCCAGTTGGGACAGGTCCCCTGAAGCTTTCTTT
CDR3aa: CASWDRSPEAFF

len: 15
d_gene: TRBD1
abundance: .
v_gene: TRBV5-1
j_gene: TRBJ1-2
CDR3nt: TGCGCCAGCAGCCCGGGACAGGGAAGGAACTATGGCTACACCTTC
CDR3aa: CASSPGQGRNYGYTF

len: 13
d_gene: .
abundance: .
v_gene: TRBV7-2
j_gene: TRBJ2-5
CDR3nt: TGTGCCAGCAGCCGCGTCCCGGAAGAGACCCAGTACTTC
CDR3aa: CASSRVPEETQYF

len: 14
d_gene: .
abundance: .
v_gene: TRBV6-1
j_gene: TRBJ2-6
CDR3nt: TGTGCCGGATCAACAGGGACTGGGGCCAACGTCCTGACTTTC
CDR3aa: CAGSTGTGANVLTF

len: 12
d_gene: .
abundance: .
v_gene: TRBV28
j_gene: TRBJ1-2
CDR3nt: TGTGCCAGCAGTGAAGACTTATGGGGCTACACCTTC
CDR3aa: CASSEDLWGYTF

len: 17
d_gene: TRBD1
abundance: .
v_gene: TRBV5-1
j_gene: TRBJ1-2
CDR3nt: TGCGCCAGCAGATCAAACCCGGGACAGGGGGCGTTGGGGGGCTACACCTTC
CDR3aa: CASRSNPGQGALGGYTF

len: 15
d_gene: .
abundance: .
v_gene: TRBV4-1
j_gene: TRBJ1-2
CDR3nt: TGCGCCAGCAGCGAAAGACAGTCCCAAGGCGAAGGCTACACCTTC
CDR3aa: CASSERQSQGEGYTF

len: 13
d_gene: .
abundance: .
v_gene: TRBV6-1
j_gene: TRBJ1-1
CDR3nt: TGTGCCAGCAGTGATGTAGGGGATAAAGAAGCTTTCTTT
CDR3aa: CASSDVGDKEAFF

len: 18
d_gene: TRBD2
abundance: .
v_gene: TRBV4-1
j_gene: TRBJ2-5
CDR3nt: TGCGCCAGCAGCCCCCTAGGGGGCGGGCGGGGGGGGTTGGAGACCCAGTACTTC
CDR3aa: CASSPLGGGRGGLETQYF

len: 14
d_gene: .
abundance: .
v_gene: TRBV25-1
j_gene: TRBJ2-2
CDR3nt: TGTGCCAGCAGGCAGGATCAGACCACCGGGGAGCTGTTTTTT
CDR3aa: CASRQDQTTGELFF

len: 15
d_gene: .
abundance: .
v_gene: TRBV5-1
j_gene: TRBJ1-5
CDR3nt: TGCGCCAGCAGCTTGGCCGGCGGACTAGATCAGCCCCAGCATTTT
CDR3aa: CASSLAGGLDQPQHF

len: 16
d_gene: TRBD2
abundance: once
v_gene: TRBV5-1
j_gene: TRBJ2-1
CDR3nt: TGCGCCAGCAGCCCTCTAGCGGCGGGAGGGTACAATGAGCAGTTCTTC
CDR3aa: CASSPLAAGGYNEQFF

len: 12
d_gene: .
abundance: .
v_gene: TRBV7-9
j_gene: TRBJ1-4
CDR3nt: TGTGCCGGCTCCAGGGTCTTGGAAAAACTGTTTTTT
CDR3aa: CAGSRVLEKLFF

len: 14
d_gene: .
abundance: .
v_gene: TRBV6-1
j_gene: TRBJ1-5
CDR3nt: TGTGCCAGCAGTTTGCAGGGGAGCAATCAGCCCCAGCATTTT
CDR3aa: CASSLQGSNQPQHF

len: 19
d_gene: TRBD2
abundance: .
v_gene: TRBV5-4
j_gene: TRBJ2-7
CDR3nt: TGTGCCAGCAGCTTGTACAGTGGTAGCGGGACTCCTCTTGCATACGAGCAGTACTTC
CDR3aa: CASSLYSGSGTPLAYEQYF